This T cell receptor (beta chain) stems from a study of blood T cells in healthy people across ages. Whole-study findings and limits: Donors of long life had a larger count of naive CD4+ cells and greater diversity than aged donors. Diversity was estimated from one million T cells, and these estimates were considered underestimates.

A sample-barcoded 5' primer and a J-beta primer mix were used in a second PCR of roughly 7 to 11 cycles. Each cDNA molecule received a tag from a template-switch adaptor that had 12 random nucleotides. TCRdb analysed the 5' RACE reads with MiXCR anew, one entry per CDR3 protein. The sample lists approximately 800,000 distinct CDR3 sequences; about 55% were seen once. Germline CDR1 reads SGHVS; CDR2 reads FQNEAQ. CDR3 length: 16 amino acids. The V and J ends lost 2 bases and 5 bases respectively, with 16 bases between them. Points on this clonotype: Its cognate antigen is unknown.

The receptor was derived from an older man in good health. Input material: blood. The genes are TRBV7-8 and TRBJ1-5; TRBD1 is a possible D gene (6 bases). Here the CDR3 reads CASSLWVGGTDQPQHF. CDR3 DNA sequence: TGTGCCAGCAGCTTATGGGTGGGGGGCACCGATCAGCCCCAGCATTTT. The complete variable domain, with remaining parts taken from reference TRBV7-8 and TRBJ1-5, reads GAGVSQSPRYKVAKRGQDVALRCDPISGHVSLFWYQQALGQGPEFLTYFQNEAQLDKSGLPSDRFFAERPEGSVSTLKIQRTQQEDSAVYLCASSLWVGGTDQPQHFGDGTRLSIL.